A single sample gave rise to the 31 T cell receptor beta chains below, sequenced in a study of vaccination and CD4 T cells after COVID-19 (dated by TCRdb to the early 2020s). Antigens of these TCRs are unknown. This sample's treatment or condition label indicates: roughly nine-day PBMC culture with coronavirus spike peptide pools or control peptides (ViraFEST assay). CD4+ T cells from unexposed donors were collected before the COVID-19 pandemic (2011-2018). Library construction relied on PCR. TCRdb records Illumina iSeq 100 as the sequencer. DNA from cultured CD4+ T cells was subjected to TCR sequencing with the Oncomine TCR Beta short-read assay at the Johns Hopkins FTIC core. TCRdb reprocessed the public reads (quality trimming at Q25 with fastp, clone calling with MiXCR) and kept in-frame beta chains. Each record represents a unique CDR3 protein, reported with the most common genes and DNA among its rows. A total of approximately 9,200 distinct CDR3 sequences appear in this sample, approximately 40% of them only once. The ten largest clonotypes hold about an eighth of the sample.

The sequenced material came from CD4+ T cells from blood, cultured in vitro. These receptors were collected from a human donor in good health.

This clonotype was counted a few times. The rearrangement joins TRBV20-1 to TRBJ1-5; 11 nucleotides match TRBD1. J gave up 4 bases and V 0 bases, and 5 bases lay outside the gene matches. Germline V lookup: CDR1 DFQATT, CDR2 SNEGSKA (reference sequence). The CDR3 length is 16 residues. The CDR3, as DNA: TGCAGTGCTAGAGAAGGGGGGACAGGGGGGAATCAGCCCCAGCATTTT. Translating gives CSAREGGTGGNQPQHF.

This clonotype was counted between two and nine times. The V call is TRBV7-8, the J call TRBJ2-2; 14 bases are shared with TRBD2. The CDR3 covers 17 residues. With V trimmed by 4 bases and J by 4 bases, 5 bases remained unmatched. The germline V gene encodes CDR1 SGHVS and CDR2 FQNEAQ. CDR3 sequence: CASSSGLAGAGTGELFF. The CDR3 nucleotides are TGTGCCAGCAGCTCGGGACTAGCGGGGGCCGGCACCGGGGAGCTGTTTTTT.

The chain links TRBV6-2 or TRBV6-3 to TRBJ2-7; maybe TRBD2 (5 bases). Trimming pared 8 bases from V and 4 bases from J, leaving 15 bases between. The CDR3 contains 13 residues. The germline V gene has CDR1 MNHEY and CDR2 SVGEGT. The CDR3 coding sequence is TGTGCCAGCCAAGACCCGGGAACGTACGAGCAGTACTTC. Translating gives CASQDPGTYEQYF.

This clonotype has only one observation. This rearrangement joins TRBV25-1 to TRBJ2-7; perhaps TRBD2 as D (6 bases). Trimming took off 1 base at V and 7 bases at J, with 11 bases between the two ends. Germline CDR1 is MGHDK and CDR2 is SYGVNS. The CDR3 extends over 13 amino acids. The CDR3 protein is CASSELLAGEQYF. The CDR3 DNA follows: TGTGCCAGCAGTGAATTGCTGGCGGGGGAGCAGTACTTC.

The V and J genes are TRBV19 and TRBJ2-2, with 10 bases that match TRBD1. J lost 6 bases, V lost 6 bases, and 10 bases had no gene match. There are 16 residues in the CDR3. Per the germline V gene, CDR1 is LNHDA and CDR2 is SQIVND (reference sequence). CDR3 sequence: CASSSPGTGVPGELFF. CDR3 DNA sequence: TGTGCCAGTAGCTCTCCCGGGACAGGGGTTCCCGGGGAGCTGTTTTTT.

V usage is TRBV6-1 and J usage is TRBJ1-3; no clear D. The CDR3 consists of 13 residues. CDR1 is MNHNS and CDR2 is SASEGT in the germline V gene. Deletions cut 8 bases from V and 2 bases from J, with 10 bases between. DNA for the CDR3: TGTGCCAGCGCAGGAGTTACTGGAAACACCATATATTTT. Its protein is CASAGVTGNTIYF.

The V call is TRBV7-2, the J call TRBJ2-1; D is possibly TRBD2 (6 bases). In germline, CDR1 is SGHTA, CDR2 FQGNSA. Trimming removed 4 bases from V and 10 bases from J, with 14 bases in between. The CDR3 is 13 residues long. CDR3 sequence (DNA): TGTGCCAGCAGCTCACTCCGGGACTTCGAGCAGTTCTTC. Residues: CASSSLRDFEQFF.

V usage is TRBV14 and J usage is TRBJ2-1, with D possibly being TRBD1 or TRBD2 (5 bases each). Trimming took off 4 bases at V and 8 bases at J, with 15 bases between the two ends. In germline, CDR1 is SGHDN, CDR2 FVKESK. CDR3 size: 14 residues. In nucleotides, the CDR3 is TGTGCCAGCAGCCCCTTGGGACGCTCGCATGAGCAGTTCTTC. It yields the protein CASSPLGRSHEQFF. Filled out from reference TRBV14 and TRBJ2-1, the complete variable domain reads EAGVTQFPSHSVIEKGQTVTLRCDPISGHDNLYWYRRVMGKEIKFLLHFVKESKQDESGMPNNRFLAERTGGTYSTLKVQPAELEDSGVYFCASSPLGRSHEQFFGPGTRLTVL.

This sequence joins TRBV27 and TRBJ2-7; either TRBD1 or TRBD2 may fit D (6 bases each). Per germline, CDR1 MNHEY and CDR2 SMNVEV (reference sequence). The length of the CDR3 is 15 residues. Between the trimmed V and J ends, which lost 2 bases and 0 bases, there was a span of 11 bases. This CDR3 is CASSLRGDFSYEQYF. The CDR3 DNA reads TGTGCCAGCAGTTTAAGGGGGGACTTCTCCTACGAGCAGTACTTC.

The chain joins TRBV4-2 to TRBJ2-2, with a weak D call TRBD2 (6 bases). V lost 8 bases and J 5 bases, leaving 18 bases between the germline ends. Looked up from germline, CDR1 is LGHNA and CDR2 is YNFKEQ. The CDR3 runs to 15 residues. CDR3 DNA sequence: TGTGCCAGCTTTAAACTCGGGAGTGGTACCGGGGAGCTGTTTTTT. Translation: CASFKLGSGTGELFF.

This clonotype was observed a handful of times. The chain links TRBV2 to TRBJ2-3; D call uncertain. V gave up 4 bases and J gave up 2 bases, with 7 bases separating them. Germline lookup yields CDR1 SNHLY and CDR2 FYNNEI. CDR3 size: 13 residues. The CDR3 DNA reads as TGTGCCAGCAGTGGCATAGCCACAGATACGCAGTATTTT. This translates into CASSGIATDTQYF.

In its sample, this clonotype ranks as large (0.1 to 1%). The V gene is TRBV5-1, the J gene TRBJ2-5; D possibly corresponds to TRBD1 (5 bases). Germline V gene sequence: CDR1 SGHRS, CDR2 YFSETQ. V was trimmed by 0 bases and J by 5 bases, leaving 11 bases between them. CDR3 length equals 14 residues. The CDR3 DNA reads TGCGCCAGCAGCTTGGACGCAGGGCTGGAGACCCAGTACTTC. Protein product: CASSLDAGLETQYF.

This chain connects TRBV7-6 to TRBJ2-3, with TRBD2 identical over 9 bases. Trimming removed 1 base from V and 4 bases from J; junction bases left unmatched: 12. From germline, CDR1 is SGHVS and CDR2 FNYEAQ. The CDR3 consists of 18 residues. CDR3 nucleotide sequence: TGTGCCAGCAGCTTAGGTAGCGGGAGTCGAACACTGGCAGATACGCAGTATTTT. Amino acids: CASSLGSGSRTLADTQYF.

The gene calls are TRBV30 and TRBJ2-7; 9 bases fit TRBD1. J gave up 3 bases and V 2 bases, and 2 bases lay outside the gene matches. The germline CDR1 and CDR2 sequences are GTSNPN and SVGIG (reference sequence). The CDR3 covers 13 residues. The CDR3: CAWSPGQGYEQYF. CDR3 coding DNA: TGTGCCTGGAGTCCGGGACAGGGCTACGAGCAGTACTTC.

This clonotype was observed a few times. The chain joins TRBV6-1 to TRBJ2-7, with 8 bases lining up with TRBD1. V lost 6 bases to trimming and J lost 3 bases; unmatched junction nucleotides: 4. The CDR3 length is 13 residues. Germline V gene data show CDR1 as MNHNS and CDR2 as SASEGT. The CDR3 nucleotides are TGTGCCAGCAGCCTACAGGGGGACTACGAGCAGTACTTC. Its protein is CASSLQGDYEQYF.

The rearrangement links TRBV24-1 to TRBJ2-6, with D unclear. V gave up 2 bases and J gave up 2 bases, with 6 bases separating them. Germline values: CDR1 KGHDR, CDR2 SFDVKD. The CDR3 consists of 15 residues. CDR3 bases: TGTGCCACCAGTGATTCGGTACCTGGGGCCAACGTCCTGACTTTC. This codes for CATSDSVPGANVLTF.

This clonotype was found a few times. The chain joins TRBV7-8 to TRBJ1-2; D gene unclear. The V gene's germline CDR1 is SGHVS and CDR2 FQNEAQ. The length of the CDR3 is 14 residues. V shed 4 bases and J shed 3 bases, with 12 bases lying between them. CDR3 sequence: CASSSRTADYGYTF. In DNA, the CDR3 is TGTGCCAGCAGCTCCCGGACCGCTGACTATGGCTACACCTTC.

This clonotype turned up a few times. This chain joins TRBV7-6 and TRBJ2-5, with 9 positions matching TRBD2. With 1 base clipped from V and 5 bases from J, the junction kept 17 bases outside the gene matches. Germline CDR1 and CDR2: SGHVS and FNYEAQ. The CDR3 is 19 amino acids. The CDR3, as DNA: TGTGCCAGCAGCTTAGTGTTTAGTAGAGCTAGCGGGATAGGGGAGACCCAGTACTTC. This gives the protein CASSLVFSRASGIGETQYF.

The genes are TRBV19 and TRBJ1-2; a weak D match, TRBD1 (5 bases). The length of the CDR3 is 14 residues. V was clipped by 6 bases and J by 9 bases, with 20 bases between them. Germline V gives CDR1 LNHDA, CDR2 SQIVND (reference sequence). The CDR3 reads CASRQIGAVMRYTF. The CDR3 nucleotides read TGTGCCAGTAGACAAATTGGGGCAGTAATGCGCTACACCTTC.

In this sample, this clonotype turned up a few times. The genes are TRBV20-1 and TRBJ1-4, with D maybe TRBD1 (5 bases). With 2 bases removed from V and 7 bases from J, the gap between germline ends came to 20 bases. The CDR3 is 16 amino acids. Per the germline V gene, CDR1 is DFQATT and CDR2 is SNEGSKA (reference sequence). The chain's CDR3 is CSARSTAGLLVEKLFF. The CDR3 DNA follows: TGCAGTGCTAGATCAACTGCGGGGCTACTAGTTGAAAAACTGTTTTTT.

By its share, this clonotype is medium-sized. The chain joins TRBV18 to TRBJ2-7; D tentatively reads TRBD1 or TRBD2 (5 bases each). CDR3 size: 16 residues. The V gene lost 0 bases and the J gene lost 1 base, with 13 bases spanning the gap. The germline CDR1 and CDR2 sequences are KGHSH and LQKENI. CDR3 in amino acids: CASSPPGDLWSYEQYF. CDR3 coding DNA: TGTGCCAGCTCACCACCCGGGGACCTTTGGTCCTACGAGCAGTACTTC.

This clonotype was found a few times. The V call is TRBV7-9, the J call TRBJ1-6, with 10 bases matching TRBD1. This CDR3 is built from 15 residues. V was pared by 5 bases and J by 7 bases, with 5 bases of the junction left unmatched. CDR1 SEHNR and CDR2 FQNEAQ come from the germline V gene (reference sequence). DNA for the CDR3: TGTGCCAGCAGCCCGAGACAGGGGGCCAATTCACCCCTCCACTTT. Translated, it gives CASSPRQGANSPLHF.

This clonotype was seen only once. The V call is TRBV5-8, the J call TRBJ1-5, with 12 bases identical to TRBD1. The CDR3 totals 16 residues. Germline V lookup: CDR1 SGHTS, CDR2 YDEGEE. Trimming took 2 bases from V and 8 from J; bases not matched to a gene: 8. CDR3 sequence reads: CASSFRDRGRVKPQHF. The CDR3 region has the DNA TGTGCCAGCAGCTTCCGGGACAGGGGGCGTGTGAAGCCCCAGCATTTT.

The V call is TRBV6-1, the J call TRBJ2-7, with TRBD2 matching 11 bases. Looked up from germline, CDR1 is MNHNS and CDR2 is SASEGT. The V and J ends lost 6 bases and 7 bases, in that order; junction bases with no gene match: 11. This CDR3 region has 15 residues. CDR3 loop: CASSGSGREIVEQYF. CDR3 DNA sequence: TGTGCCAGCAGCGGTAGCGGGAGGGAAATTGTTGAGCAGTACTTC.

The chain has TRBV28 and TRBJ1-2; D is undetermined. V lost 5 bases, J lost 8 bases, and 18 bases lay in between. The CDR3 is 14 residues long. Germline lookup yields CDR1 MDHEN and CDR2 SYDVKM. The CDR3 DNA is TGTGCCAGCAGTCTAATAAAGACAACCGAGGGCTACACCTTC. Protein sequence: CASSLIKTTEGYTF.

This clonotype was seen a few times. The chain couples TRBV12-3 or TRBV12-4 to TRBJ1-2; the D gene is possibly TRBD1 (5 bases). Trimming left V 3 bases short and J 6 bases short, with 8 bases between. The CDR3 sequence is 12 residues long. CDR3 nucleotides: TGTGCCAGCAGTTTCGGAGGGGATGGCTACACCTTC. It specifies CASSFGGDGYTF.

The chain uses TRBV4-1 and TRBJ2-7; 11 nucleotides agree with TRBD2. Germline V gene data show CDR1 as MGHRA and CDR2 as YSYEKL. The CDR3 has 15 amino acids. V lost 1 base, J lost 2 bases, and 1 base stayed unmatched. The CDR3 DNA reads TGCGCCAGCAGCCAAGGACTAGCGGGGACCTACGAGCAGTACTTC. Encoded protein: CASSQGLAGTYEQYF.

A few counts support this clonotype. This chain connects TRBV19 to TRBJ2-3; no definite D call. The length of the CDR3 is 14 residues. Trimming shortened V by 3 bases and J by 2 bases, and 9 bases separated the two germline ends. Germline CDR1 is LNHDA and CDR2 is SQIVND (reference sequence). The CDR3 sequence is CASSIGQNTDTQYF. In nucleotides, the CDR3 is TGTGCCAGTAGTATTGGGCAGAACACAGATACGCAGTATTTT.

This clonotype was detected only a few times. J is TRBJ2-1 and V is TRBV7-2, with TRBD2 matching 8 bases. Germline CDR1 and CDR2: SGHTA and FQGNSA. V trimming: 3 bases; J trimming: 5 bases; junction bases outside the gene matches: 9. The CDR3 extends over 16 amino acids. DNA of the CDR3: TGTGCCAGCAGCTTGGGACGGGGGGGCCTGAACAATGAGCAGTTCTTC. Its translation is CASSLGRGGLNNEQFF.

The chain couples TRBV12-3 or TRBV12-4 to TRBJ1-2, with D perhaps TRBD1 (5 bases). V was shortened by 2 bases and J by 1 base, with 11 bases between the two germline ends. This CDR3 has 15 amino acids. CDR3 sequence (DNA): TGTGCCAGCAGTTTACAGGCAGGGAGTAACTATGGCTACACCTTC. It translates to CASSLQAGSNYGYTF.

This clonotype was recorded a few times. This rearrangement joins TRBV11-2 to TRBJ2-5; 10 bases align to TRBD1. Germline V gene data show CDR1 as SGHAT and CDR2 as FQNNGV. There are 16 residues in the CDR3. Trimming at V came to 5 bases and at J to 10 bases, leaving 16 bases not matched to a gene. This chain's CDR3 is CASSPRQGAPPRVQYF. CDR3 coding DNA: TGTGCCAGCAGCCCAAGACAGGGGGCCCCCCCGCGGGTCCAGTACTTC.